The 13 T cell receptor beta chains presented below share a single source sample, sequenced in a study of blood T cell repertoires in COVID-19. Method: immunoSEQ multiplex PCR; TCRdb's copy keeps in-frame clones and lacks some. The sample lists roughly 130,000 clones; less than 90% were seen once. Material for sequencing was peripheral blood. Receptor source: a young man with COVID-19, enrolled during active disease.

The rearrangement links TRBV5-1 to TRBJ2-1; 8 bases agree with TRBD2. The CDR3 extends over 15 amino acids. Trimming removed 6 bases from V and 5 bases from J; junction bases left unmatched: 10. CDR1 and CDR2 from the germline V gene are SGHRS and YFSETQ. The CDR3 DNA reads as TGCGCCAGCAAGCTTGATGGCGGGAGGAACAATGAGCAGTTCTTC. The encoded protein is CASKLDGGRNNEQFF.

The chain carries TRBV19 and TRBJ2-5; weak D call: TRBD1 (5 bases). Germline CDR1 and CDR2: LNHDA and SQIVND (reference sequence). This CDR3 has 15 residues. V was shortened by 4 bases and J by 2 bases, with 14 bases between the two germline ends. In DNA, the CDR3 is TGTGCCAGTAGTACCGTACAGGCGAGGCAAGAGACCCAGTACTTC. It specifies CASSTVQARQETQYF.

The chain is built from TRBV6-5 and TRBJ1-1; D might be TRBD1 (6 bases). The V and J ends lost 5 bases and 1 base respectively, with 14 bases between them. The CDR3 totals 15 residues. From germline, CDR1 is MNHEY and CDR2 SVGAGI. CDR3 sequence: CASSRTPTGNTEAFF. CDR3 nucleotide sequence: TGTGCCAGCAGTCGAACTCCGACAGGGAACACTGAAGCTTTCTTT.

The DNA of the CDR3 is TGTGCCAGCAGCTTAGGCCCGACAGTTAACACTGAAGCTTTCTTT. The encoded protein is CASSLGPTVNTEAFF. The rearrangement joins TRBV7-2 to TRBJ1-1; tentative D call: TRBD1 (5 bases). The CDR3 covers 15 residues. Germline CDR1 and CDR2: SGHTA and FQGNSA. Trimming took 1 base from V and 2 from J, leaving 11 bases between them.

The chain links TRBV6-4 to TRBJ1-2; TRBD1 matches 11 bases. Looked up from germline, CDR1 is MRHNA and CDR2 is SNTAGT. V lost 4 bases and J lost 4; bases outside the gene matches: 2. The CDR3 contains 14 residues. This CDR3 reads CASSGDRGSYGYTF. DNA for the CDR3: TGTGCCAGCAGTGGGGACAGGGGGTCCTATGGCTACACCTTC.

This clone appeared a single time. The V call is TRBV28, the J call TRBJ2-5; 9 nucleotides line up with TRBD1. In germline, CDR1 is MDHEN, CDR2 SYDVKM. CDR3 length equals 16 residues. The V segment lost 7 bases and the J segment 5 bases; nucleotides outside the gene matches: 14. CDR3 sequence: CASKTGGGSLDETQYF. CDR3 sequence (DNA): TGTGCCAGCAAAACAGGGGGCGGGAGTTTGGATGAGACCCAGTACTTC.

The chain joins TRBV6-5 to TRBJ2-2; TRBD1 matches 12 bases. V lost 6 bases to trimming and J lost 9 bases; unmatched junction nucleotides: 8. Germline CDR1 MNHEY, CDR2 SVGAGI. This CDR3 spans 15 amino acids. The CDR3 DNA sequence: TGTGCCAGCAGCCCGGGGACAGGGGGCAGGAGGGAGCTGTTTTTT. Its protein product is CASSPGTGGRRELFF.

The V and J genes are TRBV5-1 and TRBJ2-5, with 11 bases matching TRBD1. This CDR3 is 21 amino acids long. J gave up 0 bases and V 4 bases, and 20 bases lay outside the gene matches. Germline V gene sequence: CDR1 SGHRS, CDR2 YFSETQ. This CDR3 reads CASSRIAPGQGAPPYQETQYF. The CDR3 nucleotides are TGCGCCAGCAGCCGAATTGCGCCAGGACAGGGGGCCCCCCCGTACCAAGAGACCCAGTACTTC.

The chain combines TRBV11-2 with TRBJ2-7; TRBD2 is a possible D gene (6 bases). The CDR3 covers 13 residues. The germline CDR1 and CDR2 sequences are SGHAT and FQNNGV. V lost 3 bases and J 6 bases, leaving 12 bases between the germline ends. DNA of the CDR3: TGTGCCAGCAGCTTTAGTGGAGGGTCCGAGCAGTACTTC. This encodes CASSFSGGSEQYF.

This sequence joins TRBV28 and TRBJ2-7; the match to TRBD2 covers 11 bases. With V trimmed by 6 bases and J by 3 bases, 4 bases remained unmatched. CDR1 MDHEN and CDR2 SYDVKM come from the germline V gene. The CDR3 is 14 residues long. The DNA for the CDR3 is TGTGCCAGCAGGATTGGGACTAGCGGCTACGAGCAGTACTTC. Its protein is CASRIGTSGYEQYF.

The chain employs TRBV4-2 and TRBJ2-5, with TRBD1 as a possible D gene (7 bases). Trimming stripped 4 bases from V and 2 bases from J, with 17 bases between. The CDR3 is made up of 16 amino acids. Germline CDR1 reads LGHNA; CDR2 reads YNFKEQ. The CDR3 is CASSPHGAGQQETQYF. In DNA, the CDR3 is TGTGCCAGCAGCCCTCATGGGGCGGGACAGCAAGAGACCCAGTACTTC.

The J gene is TRBJ2-1, the V gene TRBV21-1; TRBD2 is taken as the D call from the table, unchecked against the DNA. TRBV21-1 is a pseudogene segment. The CDR3 is 20 residues long. In DNA, the CDR3 is TGTGCCAGCGATCTGTCTTGGGGGGCGGGAGGTACCCGGGGAGACTATGAGCAGTTCTTC. Its translation is CASDLSWGAGGTRGDYEQFF.

The chain couples TRBV4-1 to TRBJ2-7; 13 nucleotides match TRBD2. The CDR3 consists of 18 residues. Trimming cost V 4 bases and J 7 bases; bases outside gene matches: 16. The germline V gene has CDR1 MGHRA and CDR2 YSYEKL. This CDR3 reads CASSPGPLAGGPAREQYF. The CDR3, as DNA: TGCGCCAGCAGCCCTGGCCCACTAGCGGGAGGGCCGGCTAGAGAGCAGTACTTC.